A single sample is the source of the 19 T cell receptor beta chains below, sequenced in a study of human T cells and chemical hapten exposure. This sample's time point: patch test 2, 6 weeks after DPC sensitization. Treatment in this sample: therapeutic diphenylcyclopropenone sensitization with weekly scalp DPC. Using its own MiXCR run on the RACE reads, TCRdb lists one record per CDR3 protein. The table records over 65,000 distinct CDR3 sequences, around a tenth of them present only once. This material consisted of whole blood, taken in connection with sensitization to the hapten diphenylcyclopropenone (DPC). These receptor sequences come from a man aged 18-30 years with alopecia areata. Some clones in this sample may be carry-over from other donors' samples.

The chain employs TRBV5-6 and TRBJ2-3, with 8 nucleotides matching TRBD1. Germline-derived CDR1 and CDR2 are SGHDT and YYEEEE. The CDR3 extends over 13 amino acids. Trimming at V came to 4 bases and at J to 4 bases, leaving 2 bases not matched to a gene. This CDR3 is CASSRTGSDTQYF. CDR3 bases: TGTGCCAGCAGCCGGACAGGGTCAGATACGCAGTATTTT.

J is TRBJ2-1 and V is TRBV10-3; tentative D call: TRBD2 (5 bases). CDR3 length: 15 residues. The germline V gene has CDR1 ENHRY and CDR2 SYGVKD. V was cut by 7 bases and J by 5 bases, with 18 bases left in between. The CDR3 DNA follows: TGTGCCATCACCCAGACGGGGATCGGTGACAATGAGCAGTTCTTC. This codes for CAITQTGIGDNEQFF.

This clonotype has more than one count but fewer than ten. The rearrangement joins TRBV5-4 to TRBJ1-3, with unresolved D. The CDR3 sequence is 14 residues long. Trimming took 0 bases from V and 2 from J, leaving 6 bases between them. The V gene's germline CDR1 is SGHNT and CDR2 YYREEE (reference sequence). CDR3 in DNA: TGTGCCAGCAGCTTGGCGGGGACTGGAAACACCATATATTTT. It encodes CASSLAGTGNTIYF.

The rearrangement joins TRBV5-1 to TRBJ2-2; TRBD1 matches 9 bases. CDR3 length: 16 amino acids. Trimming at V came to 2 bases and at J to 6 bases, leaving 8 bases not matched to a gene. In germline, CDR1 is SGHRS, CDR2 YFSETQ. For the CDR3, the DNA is TGCGCCAGCAGCTTTTCCGGGACAGGGTCGGCCGGGGAGCTGTTTTTT. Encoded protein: CASSFSGTGSAGELFF.

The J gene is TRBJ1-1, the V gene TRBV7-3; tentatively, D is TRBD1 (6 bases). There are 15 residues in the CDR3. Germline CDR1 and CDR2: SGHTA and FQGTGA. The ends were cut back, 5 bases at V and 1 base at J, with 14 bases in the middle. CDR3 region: CASSVGPRGNTEAFF. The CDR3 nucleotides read TGTGCCAGCAGCGTAGGCCCCAGGGGGAACACTGAAGCTTTCTTT.

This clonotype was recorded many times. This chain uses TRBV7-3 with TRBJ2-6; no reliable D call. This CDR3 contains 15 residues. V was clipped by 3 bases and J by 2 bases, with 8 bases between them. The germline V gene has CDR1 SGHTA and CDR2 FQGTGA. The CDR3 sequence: CASSFPVAGANVLTF. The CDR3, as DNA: TGTGCCAGCAGCTTCCCAGTGGCTGGGGCCAACGTCCTGACTTTC.

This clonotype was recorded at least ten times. CDR3 residues: CASSFDRNHGYTF. The CDR3 region has the DNA TGTGCCAGCAGCTTCGACAGGAACCATGGCTACACCTTC. The V call is TRBV6-5, the J call TRBJ1-2; tentatively, D is TRBD1 (6 bases). CDR3 length equals 13 residues. V lost 6 bases and J lost 6, with 14 bases in between. Per germline, CDR1 MNHEY and CDR2 SVGAGI.

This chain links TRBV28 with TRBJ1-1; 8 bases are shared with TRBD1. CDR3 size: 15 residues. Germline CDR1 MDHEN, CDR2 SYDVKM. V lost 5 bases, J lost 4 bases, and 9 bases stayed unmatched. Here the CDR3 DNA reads TGTGCCAGCAGTCCAACGACAGGGGCAGGCACTGAAGCTTTCTTT. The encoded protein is CASSPTTGAGTEAFF.

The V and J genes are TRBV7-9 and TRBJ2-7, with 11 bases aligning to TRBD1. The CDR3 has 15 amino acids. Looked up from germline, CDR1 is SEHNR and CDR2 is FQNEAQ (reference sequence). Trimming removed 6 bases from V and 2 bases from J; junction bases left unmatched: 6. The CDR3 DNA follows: TGTGCCAGCAGGCACGGGACAGGGGGGACCTACGAGCAGTACTTC. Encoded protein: CASRHGTGGTYEQYF.

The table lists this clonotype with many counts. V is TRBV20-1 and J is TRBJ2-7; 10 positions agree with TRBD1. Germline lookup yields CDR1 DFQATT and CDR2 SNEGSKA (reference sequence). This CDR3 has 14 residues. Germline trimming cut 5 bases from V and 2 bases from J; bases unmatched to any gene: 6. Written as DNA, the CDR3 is TGCAGTGCTCGAAGAGGGACAGGGGCCTACGAGCAGTACTTC. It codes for CSARRGTGAYEQYF.

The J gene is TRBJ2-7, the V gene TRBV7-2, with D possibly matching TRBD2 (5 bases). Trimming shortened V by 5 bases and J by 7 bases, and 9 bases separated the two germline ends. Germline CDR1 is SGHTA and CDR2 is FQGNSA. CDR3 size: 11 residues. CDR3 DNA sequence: TGTGCCAGCAGCGCCACGGGAGAGCAGTACTTC. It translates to CASSATGEQYF.

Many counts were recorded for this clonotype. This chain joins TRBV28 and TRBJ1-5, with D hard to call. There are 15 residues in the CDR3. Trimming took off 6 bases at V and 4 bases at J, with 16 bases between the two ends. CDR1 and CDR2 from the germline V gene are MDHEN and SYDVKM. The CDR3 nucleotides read TGTGCCAGCAGAGGAAATTTCATGGTGAATCAGCCCCAGCATTTT. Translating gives CASRGNFMVNQPQHF.

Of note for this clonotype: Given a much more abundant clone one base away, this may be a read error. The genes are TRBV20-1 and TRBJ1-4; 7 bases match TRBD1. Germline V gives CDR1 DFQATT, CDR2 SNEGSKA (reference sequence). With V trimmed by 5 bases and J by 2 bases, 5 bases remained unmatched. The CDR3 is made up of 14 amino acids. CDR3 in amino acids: CSAAEGATNEKLFF. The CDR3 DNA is TGCAGTGCTGCGGAGGGGGCGACTAATGAAAAACTGTTTTTT.

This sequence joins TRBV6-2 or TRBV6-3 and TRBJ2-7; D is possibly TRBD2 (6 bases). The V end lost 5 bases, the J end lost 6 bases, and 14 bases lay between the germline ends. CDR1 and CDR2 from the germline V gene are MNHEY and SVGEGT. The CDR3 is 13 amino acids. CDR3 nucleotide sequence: TGTGCCAGCAGTCGGTCGGGAGCTCTCGAGCAGTACGTC. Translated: CASSRSGALEQYV.

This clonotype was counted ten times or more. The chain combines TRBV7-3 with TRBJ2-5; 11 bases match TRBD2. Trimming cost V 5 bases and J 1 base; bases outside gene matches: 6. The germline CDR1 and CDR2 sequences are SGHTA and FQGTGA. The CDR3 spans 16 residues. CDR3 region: CASSRTSGGVQETQYF. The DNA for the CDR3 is TGTGCCAGCAGCCGAACTAGCGGGGGTGTCCAAGAGACCCAGTACTTC. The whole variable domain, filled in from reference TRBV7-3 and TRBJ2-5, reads GAGVSQTPSNKVTEKGKYVELRCDPISGHTALYWYRQSLGQGPEFLIYFQGTGAADDSGLPNDRFFAVRPEGSVSTLKIQRTERGDSAVYLCASSRTSGGVQETQYFGPGTRLLVL.

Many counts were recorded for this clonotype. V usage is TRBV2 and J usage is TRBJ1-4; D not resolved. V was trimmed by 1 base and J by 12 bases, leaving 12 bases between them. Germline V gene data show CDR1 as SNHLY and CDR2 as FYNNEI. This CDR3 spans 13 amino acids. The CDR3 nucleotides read TGTGCCAGCAGTGAAGAGAGAGCCTCGGAACTGTTTTTT. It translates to CASSEERASELFF.

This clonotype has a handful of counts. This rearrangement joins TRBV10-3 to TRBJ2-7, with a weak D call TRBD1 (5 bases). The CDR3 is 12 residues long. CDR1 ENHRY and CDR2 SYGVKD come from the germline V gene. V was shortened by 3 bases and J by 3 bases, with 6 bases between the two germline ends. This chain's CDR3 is CAISDRGYEQYV. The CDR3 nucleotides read TGTGCCATCAGTGATAGGGGCTACGAGCAGTACGTC.

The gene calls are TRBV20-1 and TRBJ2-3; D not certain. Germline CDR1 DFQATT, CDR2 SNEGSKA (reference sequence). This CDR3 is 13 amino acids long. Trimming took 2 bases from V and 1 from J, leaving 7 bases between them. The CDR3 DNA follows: TGCAGTGCTAGAAAAACTGGCACAGATACGCAGTATTTT. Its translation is CSARKTGTDTQYF.

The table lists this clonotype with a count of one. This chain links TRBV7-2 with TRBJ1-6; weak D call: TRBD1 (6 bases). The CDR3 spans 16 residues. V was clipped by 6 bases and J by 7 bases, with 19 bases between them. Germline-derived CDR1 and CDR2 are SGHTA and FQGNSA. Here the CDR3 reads CASRREGGWINSPLHF. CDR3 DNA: TGTGCCAGCAGACGGGAGGGGGGATGGATAAATTCACCCCTCCACTTT. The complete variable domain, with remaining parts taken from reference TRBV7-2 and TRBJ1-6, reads GAGVSQSPSNKVTEKGKDVELRCDPISGHTALYWYRQSLGQGLEFLIYFQGNSAPDKSGLPSDRFSAERTGGSVSTLTIQRTQQEDSAVYLCASRREGGWINSPLHFGNGTRLTVT.